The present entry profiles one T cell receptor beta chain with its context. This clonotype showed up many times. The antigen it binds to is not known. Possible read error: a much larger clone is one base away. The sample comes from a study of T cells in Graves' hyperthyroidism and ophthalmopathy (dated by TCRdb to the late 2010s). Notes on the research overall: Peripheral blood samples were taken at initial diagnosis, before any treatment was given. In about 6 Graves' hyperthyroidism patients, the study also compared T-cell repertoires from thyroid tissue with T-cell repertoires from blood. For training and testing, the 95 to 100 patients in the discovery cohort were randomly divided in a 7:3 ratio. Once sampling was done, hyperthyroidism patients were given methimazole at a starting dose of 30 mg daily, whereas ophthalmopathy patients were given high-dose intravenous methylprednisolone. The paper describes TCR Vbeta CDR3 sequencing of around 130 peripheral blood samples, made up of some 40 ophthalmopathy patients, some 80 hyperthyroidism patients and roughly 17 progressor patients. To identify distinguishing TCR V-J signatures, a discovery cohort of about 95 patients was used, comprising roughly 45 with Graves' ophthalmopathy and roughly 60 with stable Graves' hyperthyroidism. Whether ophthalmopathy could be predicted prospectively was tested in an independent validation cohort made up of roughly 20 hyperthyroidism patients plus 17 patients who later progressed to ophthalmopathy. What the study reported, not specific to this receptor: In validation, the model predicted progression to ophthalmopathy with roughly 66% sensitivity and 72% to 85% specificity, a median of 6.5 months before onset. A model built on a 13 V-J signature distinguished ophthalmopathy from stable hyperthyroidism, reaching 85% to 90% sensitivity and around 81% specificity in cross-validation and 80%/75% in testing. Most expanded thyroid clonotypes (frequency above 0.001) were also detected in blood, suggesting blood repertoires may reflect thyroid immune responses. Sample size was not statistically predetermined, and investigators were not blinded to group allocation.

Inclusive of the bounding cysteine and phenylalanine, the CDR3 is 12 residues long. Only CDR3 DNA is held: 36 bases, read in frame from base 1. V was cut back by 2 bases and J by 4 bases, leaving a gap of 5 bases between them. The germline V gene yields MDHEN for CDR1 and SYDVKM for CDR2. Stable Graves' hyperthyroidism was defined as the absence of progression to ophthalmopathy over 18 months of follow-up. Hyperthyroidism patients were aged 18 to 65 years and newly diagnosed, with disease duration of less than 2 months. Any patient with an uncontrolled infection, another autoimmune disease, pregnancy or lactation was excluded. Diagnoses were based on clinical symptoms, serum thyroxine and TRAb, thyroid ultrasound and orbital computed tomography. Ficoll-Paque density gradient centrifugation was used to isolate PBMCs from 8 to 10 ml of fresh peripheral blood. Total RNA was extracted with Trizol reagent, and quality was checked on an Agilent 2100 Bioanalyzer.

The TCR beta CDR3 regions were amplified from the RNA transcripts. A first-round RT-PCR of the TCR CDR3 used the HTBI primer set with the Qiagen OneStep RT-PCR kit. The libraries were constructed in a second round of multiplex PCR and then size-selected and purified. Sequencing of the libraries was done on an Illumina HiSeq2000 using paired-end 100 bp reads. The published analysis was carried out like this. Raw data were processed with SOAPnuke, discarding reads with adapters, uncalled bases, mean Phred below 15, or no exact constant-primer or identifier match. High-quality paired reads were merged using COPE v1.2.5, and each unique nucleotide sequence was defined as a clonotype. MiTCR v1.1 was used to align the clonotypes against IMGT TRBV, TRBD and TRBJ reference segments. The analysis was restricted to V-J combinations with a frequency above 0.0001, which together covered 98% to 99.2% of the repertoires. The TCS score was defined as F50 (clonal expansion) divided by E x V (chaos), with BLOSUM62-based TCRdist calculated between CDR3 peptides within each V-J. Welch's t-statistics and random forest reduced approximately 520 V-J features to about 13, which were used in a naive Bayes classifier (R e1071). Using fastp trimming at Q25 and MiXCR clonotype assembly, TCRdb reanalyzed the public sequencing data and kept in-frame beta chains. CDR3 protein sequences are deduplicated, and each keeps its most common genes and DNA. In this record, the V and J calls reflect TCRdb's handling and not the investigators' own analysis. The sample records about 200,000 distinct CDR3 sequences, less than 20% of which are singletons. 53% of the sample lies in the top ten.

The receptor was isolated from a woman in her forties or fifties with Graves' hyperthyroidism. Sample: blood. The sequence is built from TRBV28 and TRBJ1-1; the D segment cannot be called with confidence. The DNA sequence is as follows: TGTGCCAGCAGTTTAGGGTTCACTGAAGCTTTCTTT. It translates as CASSLGFTEAFF. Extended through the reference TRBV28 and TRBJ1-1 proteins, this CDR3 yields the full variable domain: DVKVTQSSRYLVKRTGEKVFLECVQDMDHENMFWYRQDPGLGLRLIYFSYDVKMKEKGDIPEGYSVSREKKERFSLILESASTNQTSMYLCASSLGFTEAFFGQGTRLTVV.